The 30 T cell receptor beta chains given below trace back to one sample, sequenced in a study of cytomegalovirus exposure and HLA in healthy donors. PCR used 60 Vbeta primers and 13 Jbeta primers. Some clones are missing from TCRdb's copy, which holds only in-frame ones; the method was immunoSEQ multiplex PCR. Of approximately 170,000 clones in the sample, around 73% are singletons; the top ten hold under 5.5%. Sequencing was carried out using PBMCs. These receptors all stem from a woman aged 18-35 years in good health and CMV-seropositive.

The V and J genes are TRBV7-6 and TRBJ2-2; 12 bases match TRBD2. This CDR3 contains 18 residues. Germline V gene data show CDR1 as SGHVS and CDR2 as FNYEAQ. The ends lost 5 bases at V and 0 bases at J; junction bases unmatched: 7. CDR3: CASSPLAGGPANTGELFF. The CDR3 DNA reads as TGTGCCAGCAGCCCACTAGCGGGGGGACCGGCGAACACCGGGGAGCTGTTTTTT. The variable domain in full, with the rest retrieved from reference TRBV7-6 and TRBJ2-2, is GAGVSQSPRYKVTKRGQDVALRCDPISGHVSLYWYRQALGQGPEFLTYFNYEAQQDKSGLPNDRFSAERPEGSISTLTIQRTEQRDSAMYRCASSPLAGGPANTGELFFGEGSRLTVL.

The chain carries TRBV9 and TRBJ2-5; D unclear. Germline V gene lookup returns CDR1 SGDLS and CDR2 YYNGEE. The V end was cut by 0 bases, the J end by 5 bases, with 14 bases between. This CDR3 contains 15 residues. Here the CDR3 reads CASSVASMTPETQYF. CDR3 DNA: TGTGCCAGCAGCGTAGCGAGCATGACACCTGAGACCCAGTACTTC.

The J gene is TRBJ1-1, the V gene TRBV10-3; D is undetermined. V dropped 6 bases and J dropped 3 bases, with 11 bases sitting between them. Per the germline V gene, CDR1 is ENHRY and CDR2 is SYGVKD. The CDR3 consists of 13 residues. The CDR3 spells CAIRRTADTEAFF. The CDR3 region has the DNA TGTGCCATCAGGCGAACAGCCGACACTGAAGCTTTCTTT.

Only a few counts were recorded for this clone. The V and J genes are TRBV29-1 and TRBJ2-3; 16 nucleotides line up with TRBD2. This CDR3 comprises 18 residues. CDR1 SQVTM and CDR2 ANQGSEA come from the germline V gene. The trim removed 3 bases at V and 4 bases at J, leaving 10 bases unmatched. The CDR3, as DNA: TGCAGCGTTGAGGTAGTGGGACTAGCGGGGGGGCGCTCAGATACGCAGTATTTT. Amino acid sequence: CSVEVVGLAGGRSDTQYF.

The CDR3 loop reads CASSFYSDSNQPQHF. CDR3 sequence (DNA): TGTGCCAGCAGCTTTTACTCCGATAGCAATCAGCCCCAGCATTTT. This chain joins TRBV7-2 and TRBJ1-5, with D uncertain. Per the germline V gene, CDR1 is SGHTA and CDR2 is FQGNSA. This CDR3 has 15 amino acids. The V and J ends lost 3 bases and 0 bases respectively, with 9 bases between them.

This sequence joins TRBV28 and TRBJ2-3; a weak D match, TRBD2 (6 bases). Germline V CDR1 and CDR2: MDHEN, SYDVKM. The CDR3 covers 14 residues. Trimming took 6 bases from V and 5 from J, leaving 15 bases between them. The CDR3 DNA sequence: TGTGCCAGCAGAACGGGACTTTCGAGAGATACGCAGTATTTT. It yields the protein CASRTGLSRDTQYF.

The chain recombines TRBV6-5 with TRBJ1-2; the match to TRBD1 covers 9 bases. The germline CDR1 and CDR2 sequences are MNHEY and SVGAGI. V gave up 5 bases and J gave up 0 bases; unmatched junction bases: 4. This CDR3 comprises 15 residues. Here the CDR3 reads CASSTRTGANYGYTF. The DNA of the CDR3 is TGTGCCAGCAGTACACGGACAGGGGCTAACTATGGCTACACCTTC.

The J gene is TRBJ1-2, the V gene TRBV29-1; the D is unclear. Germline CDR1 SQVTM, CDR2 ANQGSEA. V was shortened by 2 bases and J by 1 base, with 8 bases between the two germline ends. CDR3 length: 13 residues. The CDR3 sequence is CSVELGSNYGYTF. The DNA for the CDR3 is TGCAGCGTTGAATTGGGCAGTAACTATGGCTACACCTTC.

CDR3 protein: CASSYLGPGDGELFF. In DNA, the CDR3 is TGTGCCAGCAGTTACTTAGGACCCGGGGACGGGGAGCTGTTTTTT. The chain combines TRBV6-6 with TRBJ2-2, with a weak D call TRBD2 (5 bases). V dropped 1 base and J dropped 7 bases, with 13 bases sitting between them. Germline CDR1 reads MNHNY; CDR2 reads SVGAGI (reference sequence). This CDR3 is built from 15 residues.

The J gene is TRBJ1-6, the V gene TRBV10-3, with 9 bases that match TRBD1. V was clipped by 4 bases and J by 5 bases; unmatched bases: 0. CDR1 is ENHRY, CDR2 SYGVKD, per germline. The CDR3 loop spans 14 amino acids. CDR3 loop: CAISGQGDNSPLHF. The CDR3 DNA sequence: TGTGCCATCAGTGGACAGGGGGATAATTCACCCCTCCACTTT.

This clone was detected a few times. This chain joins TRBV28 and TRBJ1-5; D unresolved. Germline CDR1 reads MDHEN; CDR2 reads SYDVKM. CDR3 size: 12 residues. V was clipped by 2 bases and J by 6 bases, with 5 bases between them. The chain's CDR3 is CASSLMRQPQHF. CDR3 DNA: TGTGCCAGCAGTTTAATGCGTCAGCCCCAGCATTTT.

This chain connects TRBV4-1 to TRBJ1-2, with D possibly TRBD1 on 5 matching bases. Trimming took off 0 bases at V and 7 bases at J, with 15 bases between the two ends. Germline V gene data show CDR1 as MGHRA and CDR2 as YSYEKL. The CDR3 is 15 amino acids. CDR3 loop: CASSQDRGGGGGYTF. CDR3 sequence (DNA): TGCGCCAGCAGCCAAGATAGAGGCGGGGGTGGTGGCTACACCTTC.

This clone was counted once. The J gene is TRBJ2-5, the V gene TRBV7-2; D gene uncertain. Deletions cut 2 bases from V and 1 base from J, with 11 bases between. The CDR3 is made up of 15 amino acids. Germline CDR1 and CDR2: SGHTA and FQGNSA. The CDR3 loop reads CASSLQAGPQETQYF. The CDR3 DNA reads TGTGCCAGCAGCTTACAGGCAGGCCCCCAAGAGACCCAGTACTTC.

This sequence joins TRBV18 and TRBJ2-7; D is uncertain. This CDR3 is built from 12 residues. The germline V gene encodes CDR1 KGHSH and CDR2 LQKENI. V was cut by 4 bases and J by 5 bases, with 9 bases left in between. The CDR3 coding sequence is TGTGCCAGCTCACAATTCCGTGACGAGCAGTACTTC. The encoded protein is CASSQFRDEQYF.

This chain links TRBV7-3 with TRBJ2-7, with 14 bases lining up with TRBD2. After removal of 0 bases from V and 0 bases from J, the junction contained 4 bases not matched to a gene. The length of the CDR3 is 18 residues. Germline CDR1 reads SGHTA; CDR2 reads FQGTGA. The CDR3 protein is CASSLTGLAGGFSYEQYF. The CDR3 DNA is TGTGCCAGCAGCTTAACCGGACTAGCGGGGGGATTCTCCTACGAGCAGTACTTC.

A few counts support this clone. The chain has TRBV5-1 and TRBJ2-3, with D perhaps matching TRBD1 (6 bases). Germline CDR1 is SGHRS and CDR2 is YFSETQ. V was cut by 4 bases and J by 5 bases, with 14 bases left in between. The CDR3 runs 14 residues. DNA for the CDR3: TGCGCCAGCAGCGAGACAGGAGGAGAAGATACGCAGTATTTT. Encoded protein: CASSETGGEDTQYF.

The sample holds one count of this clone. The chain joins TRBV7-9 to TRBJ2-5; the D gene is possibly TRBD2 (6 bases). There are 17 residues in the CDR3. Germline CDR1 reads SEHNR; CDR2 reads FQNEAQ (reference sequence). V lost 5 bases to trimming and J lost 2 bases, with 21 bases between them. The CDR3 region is CASSLRFTGLPQETQYF. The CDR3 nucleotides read TGTGCCAGCAGCCTGCGATTTACGGGACTCCCACAAGAGACCCAGTACTTC. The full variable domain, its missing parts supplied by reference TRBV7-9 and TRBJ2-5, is DTGVSQNPRHKITKRGQNVTFRCDPISEHNRLYWYRQTLGQGPEFLTYFQNEAQLEKSRLLSDRFSAERPKGSFSTLEIQRTEQGDSAMYLCASSLRFTGLPQETQYFGPGTRLLVL.

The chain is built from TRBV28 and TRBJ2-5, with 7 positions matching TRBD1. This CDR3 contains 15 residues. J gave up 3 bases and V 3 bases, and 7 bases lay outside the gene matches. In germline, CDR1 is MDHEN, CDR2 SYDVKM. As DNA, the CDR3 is TGTGCCAGCAGTTTTGGGAAAACAGGGGAAGAGACCCAGTACTTC. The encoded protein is CASSFGKTGEETQYF.

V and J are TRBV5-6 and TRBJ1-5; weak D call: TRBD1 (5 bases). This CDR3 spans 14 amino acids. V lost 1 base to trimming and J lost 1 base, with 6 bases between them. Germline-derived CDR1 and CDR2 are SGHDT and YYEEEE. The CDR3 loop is CASSLKGSNQPQHF. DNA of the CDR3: TGTGCCAGCAGCTTGAAGGGGAGCAATCAGCCCCAGCATTTT.

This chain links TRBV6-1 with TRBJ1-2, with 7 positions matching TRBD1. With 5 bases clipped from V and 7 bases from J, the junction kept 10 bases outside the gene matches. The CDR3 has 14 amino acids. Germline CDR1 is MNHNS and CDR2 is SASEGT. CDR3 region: CASSRHRGDRGYTF. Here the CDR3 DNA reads TGTGCCAGCAGTAGACACAGGGGTGATCGTGGCTACACCTTC.

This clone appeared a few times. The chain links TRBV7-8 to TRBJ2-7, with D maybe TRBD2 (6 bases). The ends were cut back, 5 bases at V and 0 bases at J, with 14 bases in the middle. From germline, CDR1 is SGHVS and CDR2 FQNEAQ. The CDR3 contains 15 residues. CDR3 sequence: CASSRTGTYSYEQYF. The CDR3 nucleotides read TGTGCCAGCAGCCGAACCGGGACTTACTCCTACGAGCAGTACTTC.

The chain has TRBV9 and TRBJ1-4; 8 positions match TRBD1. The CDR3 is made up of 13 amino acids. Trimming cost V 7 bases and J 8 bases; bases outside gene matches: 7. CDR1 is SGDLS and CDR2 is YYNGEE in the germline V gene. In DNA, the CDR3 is TGTGCCAGCGGGGACAGGCGGGGAGAAAAACTGTTTTTT. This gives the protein CASGDRRGEKLFF.

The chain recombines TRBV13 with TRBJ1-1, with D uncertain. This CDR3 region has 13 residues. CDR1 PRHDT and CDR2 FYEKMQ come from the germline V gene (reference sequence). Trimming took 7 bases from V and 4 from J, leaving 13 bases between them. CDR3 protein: CASTPLRSTEAFF. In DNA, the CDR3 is TGTGCCAGCACCCCCCTGAGGAGCACTGAAGCTTTCTTT.

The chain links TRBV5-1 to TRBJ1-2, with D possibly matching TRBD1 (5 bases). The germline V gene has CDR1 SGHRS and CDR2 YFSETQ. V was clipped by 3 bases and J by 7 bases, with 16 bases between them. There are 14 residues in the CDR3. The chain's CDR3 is CASSSGGLYSGYTF. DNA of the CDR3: TGCGCCAGCAGCTCCGGGGGACTATACAGTGGCTACACCTTC.

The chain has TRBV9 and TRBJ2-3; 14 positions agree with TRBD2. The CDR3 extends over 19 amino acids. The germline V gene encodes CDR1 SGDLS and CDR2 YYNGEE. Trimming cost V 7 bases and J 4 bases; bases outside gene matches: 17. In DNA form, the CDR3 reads TGTGCCAGCGCACGGGCCCCGGGACTAGCGGGGGTGGACGCAGATACGCAGTATTTT. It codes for CASARAPGLAGVDADTQYF. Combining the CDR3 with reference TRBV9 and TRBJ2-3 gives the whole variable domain DSGVTQTPKHLITATGQRVTLRCSPRSGDLSVYWYQQSLDQGLQFLIQYYNGEERAKGNILERFSAQQFPDLHSELNLSSLELGDSALYFCASARAPGLAGVDADTQYFGPGTRLTVL.

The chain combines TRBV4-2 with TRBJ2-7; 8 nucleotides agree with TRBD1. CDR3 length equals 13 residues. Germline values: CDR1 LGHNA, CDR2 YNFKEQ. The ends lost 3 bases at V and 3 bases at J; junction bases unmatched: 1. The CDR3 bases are TGTGCCAGCAGCCATGACAGGGGCTACGAGCAGTACTTC. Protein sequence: CASSHDRGYEQYF.

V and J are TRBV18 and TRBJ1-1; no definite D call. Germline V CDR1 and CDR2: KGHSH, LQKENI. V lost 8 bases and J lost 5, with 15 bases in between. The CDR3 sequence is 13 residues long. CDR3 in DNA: TGTGCCAGCGGCGCAGGTTTTGAAACTGAAGCTTTCTTT. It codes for CASGAGFETEAFF.

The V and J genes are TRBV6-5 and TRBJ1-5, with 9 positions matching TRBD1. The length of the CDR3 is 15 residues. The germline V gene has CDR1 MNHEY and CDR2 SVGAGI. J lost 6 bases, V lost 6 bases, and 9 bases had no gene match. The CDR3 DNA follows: TGTGCCAGCAGGGCCACACAGGGGGCGGTTCAGCCCCAGCATTTT. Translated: CASRATQGAVQPQHF.

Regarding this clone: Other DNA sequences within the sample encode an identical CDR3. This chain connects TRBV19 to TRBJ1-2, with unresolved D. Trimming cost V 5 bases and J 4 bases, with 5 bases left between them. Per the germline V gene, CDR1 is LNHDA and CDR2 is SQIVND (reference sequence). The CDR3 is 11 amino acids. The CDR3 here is CASSAGYGYTF. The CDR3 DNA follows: TGTGCCAGTAGTGCAGGCTATGGCTACACCTTC.

The CDR3 bases are TGCGCCAGCAGCGGCGACCTAGCAACTAATGAAAAACTGTTTTTT. It encodes CASSGDLATNEKLFF. The rearrangement uses TRBV5-1 and TRBJ1-4; D gene ambiguous. The CDR3 length is 15 residues. CDR1 SGHRS and CDR2 YFSETQ come from the germline V gene. Between the trimmed V and J ends, which lost 4 bases and 0 bases, there was a span of 10 bases.